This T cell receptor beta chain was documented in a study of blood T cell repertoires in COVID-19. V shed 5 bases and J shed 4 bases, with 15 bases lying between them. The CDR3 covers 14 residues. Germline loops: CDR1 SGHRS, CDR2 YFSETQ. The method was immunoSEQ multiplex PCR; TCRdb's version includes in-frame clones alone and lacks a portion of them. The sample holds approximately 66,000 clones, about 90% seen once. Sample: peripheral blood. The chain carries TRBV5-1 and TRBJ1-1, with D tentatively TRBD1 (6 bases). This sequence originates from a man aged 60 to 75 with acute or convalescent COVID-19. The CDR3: CASSSGTLATEAFF. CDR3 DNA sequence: TGCGCCAGCAGTTCCGGGACACTGGCCACTGAAGCTTTCTTT.